This passage covers 18 T cell receptor beta chains from one sample sequenced in a study of CD8+CD57+ T cells in acquired aplastic anemia. Genomic DNA acted as the template from which TCR beta VDJ combination and CDR3 sequence profiling were carried out. TCRdb itself ran the reads through MiXCR, one entry per CDR3 protein. Of hundreds of thousands of distinct CDR3 sequences in the sample, 65% to 80% were seen once. Sequenced sample: sorted CD4+, CD8+, or CD8+CD57+ T cells (not recorded which) from PBMCs. The source is a human donor in good health, serving as a control.

With respect to this clonotype: A single base separates this from a much larger clone, so it may be a read error. The CDR3 spells CVSSRRGGFAYNEQFF. In DNA form, the CDR3 reads TGTGTCAGCAGCCGACGGGGGGGCTTCGCTTACAATGAGCAGTTCTTC. The chain carries TRBV5-5 and TRBJ2-1, with 8 bases that match TRBD2. The CDR3 loop spans 16 amino acids. Germline V gene data show CDR1 as SGHKS and CDR2 as YYEKEE (reference sequence).

The V call is TRBV19, the J call TRBJ1-6; 9 bases map to TRBD1. The CDR3 runs 17 residues. Germline V gives CDR1 LNHDA, CDR2 SQIVND (reference sequence). V lost 6 bases to trimming and J lost 6 bases; unmatched junction nucleotides: 12. The CDR3 DNA sequence: TGTGCCAGTAGACGGTCCGGGACAGGGTCCGTTAATTCACCCCTCCACTTT. This sequence encodes CASRRSGTGSVNSPLHF.

This clonotype occurred many times. This sequence joins TRBV6-1 and TRBJ2-7; 8 nucleotides match TRBD1. CDR3 length equals 15 residues. CDR1 and CDR2 (germline): MNHNS, SASEGT. V shed 2 bases and J 3 bases; nucleotides not matched to a gene: 6. The CDR3 is CASSERTGPYYEQYF. The CDR3 DNA reads as TGTGCCAGCAGTGAACGGACAGGGCCGTACTACGAGCAGTACTTC.

Concerning this clonotype itself: A junction boundary mismatches the germline segment, possibly from a read error. This chain joins TRBV7-8 and TRBJ2-7; D not certain. The CDR3 spans 14 residues. CDR1 and CDR2 (germline): SGHVS, FQNEAQ. The CDR3 spells CASSSGPANGAQYF. CDR3 DNA: TGCGCCAGCAGTTCCGGGCCGGCCAACGGCGCGCAGTACTTC.

Turning to this clonotype: The junction shows a germline mismatch at one end, possibly a read error. The chain has TRBV7-3 and TRBJ1-3, with 7 bases aligning to TRBD1. The CDR3 is made up of 15 amino acids. The germline CDR1 and CDR2 sequences are SGHTA and FQGTGA. CDR3 sequence reads: CATSTGGTVGNTIYF. In nucleotides, the CDR3 is TGTGCCACCAGCACCGGCGGGACAGTGGGAAACACCATATATTTT.

On this clonotype itself: It is likely a read error, because the conserved phenylalanine at the end of the CDR3 is missing. The chain combines TRBV7-2 with TRBJ1-1, with 9 bases aligning to TRBD1. There are 15 residues in the CDR3. The V gene's germline CDR1 is SGHTA and CDR2 FQGNSA. Trimming cost V 3 bases and J 1 base; bases outside gene matches: 3. The CDR3 sequence is CASSLTGGTNTEAFL. CDR3 DNA: TGTGCCAGCAGCTTGACAGGGGGGACGAACACTGAAGCTTTCCTT.

This clonotype is a singleton in its sample. The J gene is TRBJ2-1, the V gene TRBV20-1; tentative D call: TRBD1 (5 bases). The CDR3 is 12 residues long. Germline lookup yields CDR1 DFQATT and CDR2 SNEGSKA (reference sequence). Trimming cost V 5 bases and J 8 bases, with 13 bases left between them. For the CDR3, the DNA is TGCAGTGCTGATTCCACAGGCGATGAGCAGTTCTTC. Encoded protein: CSADSTGDEQFF.

Regarding this clonotype: Germline and junction disagree at one end, which may indicate a read error. This chain uses TRBV5-1 with TRBJ2-3; 8 bases line up with TRBD1. CDR1 is SGHRS, CDR2 YFSETQ, per germline. CDR3 size: 14 residues. CDR3 in amino acids: CACRTGKGTDTQYF. The DNA of the CDR3 is TGCGCCTGCAGGACAGGGAAAGGAACAGATACGCAGTATTTT.

CDR3 region: CASSLAGRSSEQYYF. CDR3 bases: TGTGCCAGCAGCTTAGCGGGAAGGTCCTCCGAGCAGTACTACTTC. The rearrangement uses TRBV7-2 and TRBJ2-7; D unresolved. V shed 0 bases and J shed 13 bases, with 22 bases lying between them. The CDR3 consists of 15 residues. Germline V gives CDR1 SGHTA, CDR2 FQGNSA.

The CDR3 protein is CASSSRGGTGDTFV. The DNA of the CDR3 is TGTGCCAGCAGCTCACGTGGCGGGACTGGCGACACCTTCGTC. This chain joins TRBV7-3 and TRBJ2-7, with a possible D match to TRBD2 (6 bases). This CDR3 has 14 residues. CDR1 is SGHTA, CDR2 FQGTGA, per germline.

As for this clonotype: At one end the junction does not follow the germline gene, possibly because of a read error. Here the CDR3 DNA reads TGTGCCAGTAGTCACCGCGGGGGGGCCCACAATGAGCAGTCCTTC. This encodes CASSHRGGAHNEQSF. This sequence joins TRBV7-4 and TRBJ2-1, with 9 bases that match TRBD2. The CDR3 totals 15 residues. Germline V gives CDR1 SGHVT, CDR2 SQSDAQ.

The chain links TRBV7-3 to TRBJ2-2; TRBD2 matches at 8 bases. The length of the CDR3 is 13 residues. The trim removed 3 bases at V and 6 bases at J, leaving 0 bases unmatched. Germline values: CDR1 SGHTA, CDR2 FQGTGA. This CDR3 is CASSFGGAGELFF. The CDR3 nucleotides read TGTGCCAGCAGCTTCGGGGGGGCCGGGGAGCTGTTTTTT. Drawing the rest from reference TRBV7-3 and TRBJ2-2, the complete variable domain is GAGVSQTPSNKVTEKGKYVELRCDPISGHTALYWYRQSLGQGPEFLIYFQGTGAADDSGLPNDRFFAVRPEGSVSTLKIQRTERGDSAVYLCASSFGGAGELFFGEGSRLTVL.

This rearrangement joins TRBV2 to TRBJ2-3; D is perhaps TRBD2 (7 bases). CDR1 and CDR2 from the germline V gene are SNHLY and FYNNEI. This CDR3 spans 15 amino acids. The V and J ends lost 4 bases and 6 bases respectively, with 17 bases between them. CDR3 DNA: TGTGCCAGCAGTGTAGTGTGGGGGGGCCAGGATACGCAGTATTTT. Encoded protein: CASSVVWGGQDTQYF.

This clonotype has at least ten counts. The chain recombines TRBV5-8 with TRBJ2-3; D is possibly TRBD2 (6 bases). The CDR3 is 14 residues long. The V gene's germline CDR1 is SGHTS and CDR2 YDEGEE. Trimming took off 7 bases at V and 4 bases at J, with 16 bases between the two ends. CDR3 protein: CASGGGNPSDTQYF. The CDR3 DNA sequence: TGTGCCAGCGGTGGAGGGAACCCCTCAGATACGCAGTATTTT.

The rearrangement uses TRBV12-3 or TRBV12-4 and TRBJ1-1; D may be TRBD1 (6 bases). The CDR3 runs to 16 residues. V was cut by 3 bases and J by 7 bases, with 21 bases left in between. DNA of the CDR3: TGTGCCAGCAGTTTGAGTTTCGACAGGAGGGCCCTTGAAGCTTTCTTT. It specifies CASSLSFDRRALEAFF.

Regarding this clonotype: Germline is not matched at one junction end, which may reflect a read error. The chain uses TRBV29-1 and TRBJ1-3; D is ambiguous. The V gene's germline CDR1 is SQVTM and CDR2 ANQGSEA. There are 13 residues in the CDR3. CDR3 protein: CSVAALSGNTIYF. For the CDR3, the DNA is TGCAGCGTGGCGGCCCTCTCTGGAAACACCATATACTTT.

CDR3 in amino acids: CSASRNYQDNEKLFF. The CDR3 DNA follows: TGCAGTGCTAGTCGGAACTACCAAGATAATGAAAAACTGTTTTTT. V is TRBV20-1 and J is TRBJ1-4; D uncertain. V was trimmed by 3 bases and J by 4 bases, leaving 15 bases between them. Germline V gene data show CDR1 as DFQATT and CDR2 as SNEGSKA (reference sequence). CDR3 length: 15 residues.

This clonotype was detected only once. This CDR3 is missing its conserved last phenylalanine or tryptophan, likely due to a read error. No DNA is shown, since the ends of the CDR3 on it are uncertain; the CDR3 is the one TCRdb lists. V and J are TRBV2 and TRBJ2-7; no check of the table's D call, TRBD2, against the DNA was made. The CDR3 spans 14 amino acids, including both terminal residues. Germline CDR1 and CDR2: SNHLY and FYNNEI. CDR3 region: CASTGLHYGYTFGS.